Below, 4 T cell receptor beta chains from the same sample are listed, as sequenced in a study of cytomegalovirus exposure and HLA in healthy donors. The PCR used 60 Vbeta and 13 Jbeta primers. This table comes from immunoSEQ multiplex PCR, and its TCRdb copy is limited to in-frame clones, with some not included. Of around 150,000 clones listed, around 78% are singletons. Sequenced: PBMCs. These receptors all stem from a woman between 40 and 55 years old in good health and CMV-seronegative.

The chain is built from TRBV30 and TRBJ2-7; D might be TRBD2 (6 bases). Trimming pared 1 base from V and 5 bases from J, leaving 15 bases between. This CDR3 has 14 residues. CDR1 GTSNPN and CDR2 SVGIG come from the germline V gene (reference sequence). The CDR3 DNA is TGTGCCTGGAGTGCGAATGGAGGGTACGACGAGCAGTACTTC. Protein product: CAWSANGGYDEQYF. Full variable domain (missing parts from reference TRBV30 and TRBJ2-7): SQTIHQWPATLVQPVGSPLSLECTVEGTSNPNLYWYRQAAGRGLQLLFYSVGIGQISSEVPQNLSASRPQDRQFILSSKKLLLSDSGFYLCAWSANGGYDEQYFGPGTRLTVT.

The V and J genes are TRBV25-1 and TRBJ1-1; no clear D gene. The CDR3 has 11 residues. V lost 7 bases and J 5 bases, leaving 8 bases between the germline ends. The germline V gene encodes CDR1 MGHDK and CDR2 SYGVNS. DNA of the CDR3: TGTGCCAGCAAGGGAGGAACTGAAGCTTTCTTT. It yields the protein CASKGGTEAFF.

The chain employs TRBV5-6 and TRBJ2-1; 10 nucleotides align to TRBD2. Germline CDR1 reads SGHDT; CDR2 reads YYEEEE. This CDR3 comprises 16 residues. V was pared by 0 bases and J by 7 bases, with 7 bases of the junction left unmatched. The CDR3 loop reads CASSLALLAGPNEQFF. The DNA for the CDR3 is TGTGCCAGCAGCTTGGCGCTACTAGCGGGGCCTAATGAGCAGTTCTTC. Using reference TRBV5-6 and TRBJ2-1 for the parts outside the CDR3, the full variable domain is DAGVTQSPTHLIKTRGQQVTLRCSPKSGHDTVSWYQQALGQGPQFIFQYYEEEERQRGNFPDRFSGHQFPNYSSELNVNALLLGDSALYLCASSLALLAGPNEQFFGPGTRLTVL.

The chain uses TRBV6-1 and TRBJ1-1; D perhaps matches TRBD1 (5 bases). The CDR3 covers 15 residues. Germline values: CDR1 MNHNS, CDR2 SASEGT. V was cut by 5 bases and J by 2 bases, with 15 bases left in between. Here the CDR3 reads CASSRVPQGNTEAFF. In DNA form, the CDR3 reads TGTGCCAGCAGTAGAGTCCCCCAGGGAAACACTGAAGCTTTCTTT.